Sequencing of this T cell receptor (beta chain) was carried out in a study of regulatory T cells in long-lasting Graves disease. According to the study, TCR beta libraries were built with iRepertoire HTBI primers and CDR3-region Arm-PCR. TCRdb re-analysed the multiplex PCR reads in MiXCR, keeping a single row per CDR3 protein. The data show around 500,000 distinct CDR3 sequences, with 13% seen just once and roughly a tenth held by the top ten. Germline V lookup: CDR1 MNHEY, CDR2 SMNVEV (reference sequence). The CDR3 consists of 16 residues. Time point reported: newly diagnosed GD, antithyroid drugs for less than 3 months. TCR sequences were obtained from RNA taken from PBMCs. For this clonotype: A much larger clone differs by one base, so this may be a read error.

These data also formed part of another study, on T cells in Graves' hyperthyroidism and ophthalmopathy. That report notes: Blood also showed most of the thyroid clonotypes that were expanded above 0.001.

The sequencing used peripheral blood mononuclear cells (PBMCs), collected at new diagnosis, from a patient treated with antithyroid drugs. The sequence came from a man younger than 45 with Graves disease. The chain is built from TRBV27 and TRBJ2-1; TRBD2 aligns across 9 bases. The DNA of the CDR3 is TGTGCCAGCAGTGCCCTGAGACTAGCGGATTACAGTGAGCAGTTCTTC. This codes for CASSALRLADYSEQFF.